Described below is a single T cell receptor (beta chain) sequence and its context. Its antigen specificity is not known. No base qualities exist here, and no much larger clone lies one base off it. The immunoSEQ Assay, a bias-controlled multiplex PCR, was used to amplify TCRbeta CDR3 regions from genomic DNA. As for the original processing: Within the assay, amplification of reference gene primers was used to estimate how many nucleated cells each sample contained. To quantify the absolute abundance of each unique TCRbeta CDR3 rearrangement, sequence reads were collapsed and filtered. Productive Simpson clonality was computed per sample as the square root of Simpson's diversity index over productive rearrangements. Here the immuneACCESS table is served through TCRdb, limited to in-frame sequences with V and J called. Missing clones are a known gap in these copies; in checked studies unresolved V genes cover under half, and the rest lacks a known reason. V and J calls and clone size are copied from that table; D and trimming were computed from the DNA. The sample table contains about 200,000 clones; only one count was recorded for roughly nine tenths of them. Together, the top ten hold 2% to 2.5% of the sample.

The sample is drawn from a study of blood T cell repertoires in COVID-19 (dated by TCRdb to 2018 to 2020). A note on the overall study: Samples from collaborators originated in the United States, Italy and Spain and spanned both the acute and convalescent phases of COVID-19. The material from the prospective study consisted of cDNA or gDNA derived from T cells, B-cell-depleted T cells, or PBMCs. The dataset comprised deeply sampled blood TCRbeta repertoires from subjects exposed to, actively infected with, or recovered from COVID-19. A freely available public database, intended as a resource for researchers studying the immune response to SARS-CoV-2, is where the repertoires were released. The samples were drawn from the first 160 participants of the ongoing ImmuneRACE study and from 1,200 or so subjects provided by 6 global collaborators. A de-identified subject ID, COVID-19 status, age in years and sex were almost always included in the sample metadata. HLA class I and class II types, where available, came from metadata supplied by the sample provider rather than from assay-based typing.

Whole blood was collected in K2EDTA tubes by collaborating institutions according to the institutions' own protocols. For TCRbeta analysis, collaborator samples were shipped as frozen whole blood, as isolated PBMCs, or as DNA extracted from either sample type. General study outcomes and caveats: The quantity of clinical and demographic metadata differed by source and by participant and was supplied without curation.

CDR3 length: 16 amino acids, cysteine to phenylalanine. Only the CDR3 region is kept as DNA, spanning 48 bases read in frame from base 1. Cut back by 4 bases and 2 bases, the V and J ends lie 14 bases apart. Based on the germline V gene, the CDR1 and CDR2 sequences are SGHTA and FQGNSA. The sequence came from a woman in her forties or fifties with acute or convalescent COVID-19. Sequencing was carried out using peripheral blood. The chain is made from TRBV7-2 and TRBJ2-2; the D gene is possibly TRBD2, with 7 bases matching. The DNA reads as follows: TGTGCCAGCAGCTACGCCCGGGGGGCCAACACCGGGGAGCTGTTTTTT. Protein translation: CASSYARGANTGELFF.